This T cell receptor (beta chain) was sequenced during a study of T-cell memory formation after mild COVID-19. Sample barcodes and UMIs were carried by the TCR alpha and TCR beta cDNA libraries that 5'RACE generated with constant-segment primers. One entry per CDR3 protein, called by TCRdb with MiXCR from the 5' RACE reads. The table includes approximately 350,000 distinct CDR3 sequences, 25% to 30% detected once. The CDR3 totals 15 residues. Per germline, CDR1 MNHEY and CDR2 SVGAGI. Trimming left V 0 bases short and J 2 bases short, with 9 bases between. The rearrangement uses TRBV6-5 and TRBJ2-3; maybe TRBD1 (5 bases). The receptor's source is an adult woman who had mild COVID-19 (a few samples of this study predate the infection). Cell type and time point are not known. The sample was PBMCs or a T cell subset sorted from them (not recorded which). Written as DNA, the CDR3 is TGTGCCAGCAGTTACTCGGACACAGCCACAGATACGCAGTATTTT. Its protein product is CASSYSDTATDTQYF.